The subject of this entry is one T cell receptor beta chain. Its antigen remains unknown. The sample is drawn from a study of neoadjuvant anti-PD-1 for oral cavity cancer. Study results and limitations: With a few patients per group, TCR findings need larger cohorts. Higher pretreatment Treg/Th17 ratios tracked higher pretreatment blood clonality.

The CDR3 runs to 12 residues. In germline, CDR1 is MRHNA, CDR2 SNTAGT. V was trimmed by 1 base and J by 10 bases, leaving 8 bases between them. Repertoires were generated with immunoSEQ multiplex PCR, while TCRdb's copy carries only in-frame clones and drops some. Found here are tens of thousands of clones, 70% to 85% of them singletons; the top ten hold 2% to 3%. This chain connects TRBV6-4 to TRBJ2-1; D is unclear. The sequences come from PBMCs, collected before nivolumab (anti-PD-1) treatment. This clonotype was sampled from a person aged 40-85 years with oral cavity squamous cell carcinoma. CDR3 sequence reads: CASSDWSNEQFF. CDR3 DNA sequence: TGTGCCAGCAGTGACTGGTCCAACGAGCAGTTCTTC.